The 5 T cell receptor beta chains reported below all come from one sample, sequenced in a study of Graves' ophthalmopathy and Graves' hyperthyroidism (dated by TCRdb to the late 2010s). Data came from an Illumina HiSeq 2000. For repertoire sequencing, the TCR beta CDR3 regions were amplified from RNA transcripts. The first round of RT-PCR was done with HTBI primers and the Qiagen OneStep RT-PCR kit, and was followed by a second round of multiplex PCR, then size selection and purification. TCRdb itself trimmed the public reads at Q25 with fastp, ran MiXCR and retained productive beta chains. Entries are consolidated by CDR3 protein sequence, retaining the most common genes and DNA. Across this sample there are some 750,000 distinct CDR3 sequences, with roughly 40% seen only once. 44% of the sample rests with the top ten. The material sequenced was peripheral blood. These receptors were taken from an adult man with Graves' ophthalmopathy.

The table lists this clonotype with many counts. The chain uses TRBV6-1 and TRBJ1-2, with D unclear. The ends were cut back, 5 bases at V and 4 bases at J, with 8 bases in the middle. This CDR3 has 12 residues. Germline CDR1 reads MNHNS; CDR2 reads SASEGT. Written as DNA, the CDR3 is TGTGCCAGCAGTTGGCAGGTCTATGGCTACACCTTC. It is translated as CASSWQVYGYTF.

This clonotype was detected ten times or more. The rearrangement links TRBV10-3 to TRBJ1-2; D possibly corresponds to TRBD1 (6 bases). Germline-derived CDR1 and CDR2 are ENHRY and SYGVKD. V was pared by 10 bases and J by 8 bases, with 26 bases between. This CDR3 comprises 15 residues. CDR3 loop: CASSPTPQGQGGYTF. The CDR3 region has the DNA TGTGCCAGCAGCCCTACCCCACAGGGACAAGGCGGCTACACCTTC.

This clonotype was picked up a small number of times. The chain uses TRBV7-9 and TRBJ1-2, with D maybe TRBD1 (5 bases). The V and J ends lost 1 base and 0 bases respectively, with 15 bases between them. CDR3 length: 17 residues. Per germline, CDR1 SEHNR and CDR2 FQNEAQ (reference sequence). The CDR3 reads CASSLGVRDGTNYGYTF. The CDR3 DNA reads TGTGCCAGCAGCTTAGGAGTAAGGGACGGTACTAACTATGGCTACACCTTC.

The chain links TRBV20-1 to TRBJ1-4; possibly TRBD1 for D (6 bases). Between the trimmed V and J ends, which lost 6 bases and 7 bases, there was a span of 15 bases. The CDR3 spans 13 residues. Germline CDR1 and CDR2: DFQATT and SNEGSKA (reference sequence). CDR3 coding DNA: TGCAGTGCCCAGAGGGGGGGAGTTGAAAAACTGTTTTTT. Translating gives CSAQRGGVEKLFF.

The rearrangement joins TRBV7-9 to TRBJ2-5; D is perhaps TRBD2 (5 bases). V gave up 5 bases and J gave up 9 bases, with 19 bases separating them. CDR1 and CDR2 (germline): SEHNR, FQNEAQ (reference sequence). This CDR3 is built from 14 residues. CDR3 coding DNA: TGTGCCAGCAGCGTAACAGAGGGTAGTCAGCCCCAGTACTTC. Translation gives CASSVTEGSQPQYF.